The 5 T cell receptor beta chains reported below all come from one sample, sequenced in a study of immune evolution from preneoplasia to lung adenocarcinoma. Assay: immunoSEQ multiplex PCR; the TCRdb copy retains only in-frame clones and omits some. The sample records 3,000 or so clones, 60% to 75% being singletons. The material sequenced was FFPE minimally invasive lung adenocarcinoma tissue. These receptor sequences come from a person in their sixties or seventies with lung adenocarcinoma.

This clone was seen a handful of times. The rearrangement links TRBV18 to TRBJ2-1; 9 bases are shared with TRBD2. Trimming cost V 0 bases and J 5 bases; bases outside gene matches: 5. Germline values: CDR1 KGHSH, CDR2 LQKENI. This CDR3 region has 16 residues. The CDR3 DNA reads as TGTGCCAGCTCACCACCGGCACTAGCGGGCGACAATGAGCAGTTCTTC. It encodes CASSPPALAGDNEQFF.

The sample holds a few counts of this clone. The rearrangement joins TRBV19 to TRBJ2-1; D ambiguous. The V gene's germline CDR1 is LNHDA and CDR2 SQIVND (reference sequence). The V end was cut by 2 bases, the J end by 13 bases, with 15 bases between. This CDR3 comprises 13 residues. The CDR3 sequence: CASSISPRSEQFF. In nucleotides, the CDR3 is TGTGCCAGTAGTATATCCCCCCGGTCTGAACAGTTCTTC.

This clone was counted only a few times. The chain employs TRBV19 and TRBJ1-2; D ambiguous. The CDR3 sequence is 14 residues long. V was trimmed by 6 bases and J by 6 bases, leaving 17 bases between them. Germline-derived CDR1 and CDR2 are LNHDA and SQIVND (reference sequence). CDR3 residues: CASSRGVDLDGYTF. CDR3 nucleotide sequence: TGTGCCAGTAGCCGTGGGGTGGATCTTGATGGCTACACCTTC.

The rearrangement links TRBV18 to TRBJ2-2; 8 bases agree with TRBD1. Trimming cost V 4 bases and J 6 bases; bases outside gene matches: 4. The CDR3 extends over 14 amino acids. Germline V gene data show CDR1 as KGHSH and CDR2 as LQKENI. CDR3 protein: CASSQGQGSGELFF. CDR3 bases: TGTGCCAGCTCACAAGGACAGGGTTCCGGGGAGCTGTTTTTT.

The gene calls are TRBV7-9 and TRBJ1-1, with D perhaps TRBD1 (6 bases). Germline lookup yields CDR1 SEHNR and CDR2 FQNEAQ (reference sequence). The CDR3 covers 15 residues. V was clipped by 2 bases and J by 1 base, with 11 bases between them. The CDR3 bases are TGTGCCAGCAGCTTATCCGGCAGGGGGAACACTGAAGCTTTCTTT. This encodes CASSLSGRGNTEAFF.